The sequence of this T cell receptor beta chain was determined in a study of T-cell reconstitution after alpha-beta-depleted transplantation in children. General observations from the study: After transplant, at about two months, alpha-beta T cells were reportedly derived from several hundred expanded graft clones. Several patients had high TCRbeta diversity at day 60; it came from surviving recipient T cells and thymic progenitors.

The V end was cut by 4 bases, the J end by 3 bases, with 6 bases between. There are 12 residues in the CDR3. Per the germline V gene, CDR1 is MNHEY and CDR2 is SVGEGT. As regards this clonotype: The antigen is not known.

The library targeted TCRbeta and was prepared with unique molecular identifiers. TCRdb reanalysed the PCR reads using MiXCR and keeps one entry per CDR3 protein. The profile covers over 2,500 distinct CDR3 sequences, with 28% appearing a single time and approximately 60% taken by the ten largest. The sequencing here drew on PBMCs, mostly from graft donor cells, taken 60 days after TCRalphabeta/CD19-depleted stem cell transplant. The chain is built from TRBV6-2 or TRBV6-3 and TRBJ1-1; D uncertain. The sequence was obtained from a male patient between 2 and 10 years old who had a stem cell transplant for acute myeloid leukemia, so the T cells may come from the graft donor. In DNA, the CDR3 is TGTGCCAGCAGTTCCGGGTACACTGAAGCTTTCTTT. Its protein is CASSSGYTEAFF.